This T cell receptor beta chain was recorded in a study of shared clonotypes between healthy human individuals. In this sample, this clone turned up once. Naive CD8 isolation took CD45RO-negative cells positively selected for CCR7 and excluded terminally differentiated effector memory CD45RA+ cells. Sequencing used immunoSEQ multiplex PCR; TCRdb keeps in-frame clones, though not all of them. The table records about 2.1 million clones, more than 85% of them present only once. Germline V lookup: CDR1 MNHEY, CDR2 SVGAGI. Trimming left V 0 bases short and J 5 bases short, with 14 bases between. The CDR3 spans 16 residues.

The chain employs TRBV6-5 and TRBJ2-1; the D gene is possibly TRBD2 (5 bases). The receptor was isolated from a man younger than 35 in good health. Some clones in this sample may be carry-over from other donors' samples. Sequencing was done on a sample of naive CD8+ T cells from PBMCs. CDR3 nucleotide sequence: TGTGCCAGCAGTTACTCGATGGGAGAGGTGAACAATGAGCAGTTCTTC. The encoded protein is CASSYSMGEVNNEQFF.